This TCR beta chain was sequenced in a study of patients and donors after allogeneic stem cell transplantation. This CDR3 has 12 amino acids. V gave up 2 bases and J gave up 6 bases, with 8 bases separating them. Germline V gene lookup returns CDR1 SGHRS and CDR2 YFSETQ. This clonotype was detected many times. Via MiXCR, TCRdb re-called the RT-PCR reads, giving one row per CDR3 protein. Among 150,000 to 200,000 distinct CDR3 sequences listed, around 30% were seen once. The chain joins TRBV5-1 to TRBJ1-2; no firm D call. The origin of this receptor is a human donor who was either an allogeneic HSCT recipient or a stem cell or donor lymphocyte infusion donor (not recorded which). It is not recorded whose cells these are; they may come from a transplant donor. Sequencing was done on a sample of blood, either unsorted or a sorted T cell fraction (not recorded which). CDR3 nucleotides: TGCGCCAGCAGCTTTAGGGATCATGGCTACACCTTC. Translated, it gives CASSFRDHGYTF.